The 24 T cell receptor beta chains below all came from one sample that was sequenced in a study of control samples from healthy donors and cancer patients. The repertoire was sequenced with immunoSEQ multiplex PCR; TCRdb's copy has only in-frame clones and lacks some. The data show 120,000 to 150,000 clones, about 90% seen once. Specimen: blood. All receptors come from a man aged 25-40 years in good health.

This sequence joins TRBV6-5 and TRBJ1-4; D remains unclear. The germline V gene has CDR1 MNHEY and CDR2 SVGAGI. Between the trimmed V and J ends, which lost 5 bases and 1 base, there was a span of 8 bases. The CDR3 spans 14 residues. The CDR3 loop reads CASSPDLTNEKLFF. CDR3 nucleotide sequence: TGTGCCAGCAGTCCGGACCTAACTAATGAAAAACTGTTTTTT.

About this clone: At the DNA level, this CDR3 is encoded by other sequences in the same sample as well. The genes are TRBV24-1 and TRBJ2-1; no definite D call. Germline V gene lookup returns CDR1 KGHDR and CDR2 SFDVKD. Trimming cost V 3 bases and J 4 bases, with 6 bases left between them. This CDR3 contains 13 residues. The CDR3 nucleotides read TGTGCCACCAGTGATCCCCGGTACAATGAGCAGTTCTTC. Protein sequence: CATSDPRYNEQFF.

The chain combines TRBV3-1 (or the pseudogene TRBV3-2) with TRBJ1-4, with 7 bases identical to TRBD1. Trimming cost V 1 base and J 7 bases; bases outside gene matches: 9. CDR1 and CDR2 (germline): LGHDT, YNNKEL (reference sequence). This CDR3 is 16 amino acids long. DNA for the CDR3: TGTGCCAGCAGCCAAGTATTAGGGGGCGGAGGTGAAAAACTGTTTTTT. It translates to CASSQVLGGGGEKLFF.

The chain carries TRBV28 and TRBJ2-4, with D tentatively TRBD1 or TRBD2 (5 bases each). Germline V gives CDR1 MDHEN, CDR2 SYDVKM. The CDR3 runs to 16 residues. V lost 5 bases to trimming and J lost 3 bases, with 17 bases between them. The CDR3 protein is CASSPPPGGDKNIQYF. In nucleotides, the CDR3 is TGTGCCAGCAGTCCACCCCCTGGGGGAGACAAAAACATTCAGTACTTC.

The chain joins TRBV6-5 to TRBJ1-1; a possible D gene is TRBD1 (5 bases). The length of the CDR3 is 15 residues. V lost 0 bases and J 5 bases, leaving 13 bases between the germline ends. Germline CDR1 and CDR2: MNHEY and SVGAGI. The CDR3 bases are TGTGCCAGCAGTTACTCCGGGAGGGGTTGGACTGAAGCTTTCTTT. It specifies CASSYSGRGWTEAFF.

This sequence joins TRBV12-3 or TRBV12-4 and TRBJ1-1; D unclear. The CDR3 is 13 residues long. V was shortened by 7 bases and J by 7 bases, with 16 bases between the two germline ends. For the CDR3, the DNA is TGTGCCAGCACCCTTCTGTCGGGAGGTGAAGCTTTCTTT. Translating it yields CASTLLSGGEAFF.

On this clone itself: This same CDR3 is encoded by further DNA sequences in the sample. The gene calls are TRBV27 and TRBJ2-7, with D possibly being TRBD1 (6 bases). V dropped 2 bases and J dropped 0 bases, with 8 bases sitting between them. CDR3 length: 14 amino acids. Germline CDR1 is MNHEY and CDR2 is SMNVEV (reference sequence). The CDR3 region is CASSLQGSSYEQYF. In DNA, the CDR3 is TGTGCCAGCAGTTTACAGGGGTCCTCCTACGAGCAGTACTTC.

This clone has just one count. This chain joins TRBV7-9 and TRBJ1-6; 8 bases match TRBD1. Trimming cost V 4 bases and J 10 bases; bases outside gene matches: 18. The V gene's germline CDR1 is SEHNR and CDR2 FQNEAQ (reference sequence). CDR3 size: 18 residues. CDR3 amino acids: CASSSSRVRDRKKSPLHF. As DNA, the CDR3 is TGTGCCAGCAGCTCCTCTCGAGTCCGGGACAGGAAGAAATCACCCCTCCACTTT.

The chain couples TRBV28 to TRBJ1-4; tentatively, D is TRBD1 (5 bases). The CDR3 loop spans 14 amino acids. V was cut by 6 bases and J by 4 bases, with 12 bases left in between. CDR1 MDHEN and CDR2 SYDVKM come from the germline V gene. Here the CDR3 DNA reads TGTGCCAGCAGCTATCCGCAGGGTAATGAAAAACTGTTTTTT. Amino acid sequence: CASSYPQGNEKLFF. Supplemented by reference TRBV28 and TRBJ1-4, the full variable domain reads DVKVTQSSRYLVKRTGEKVFLECVQDMDHENMFWYRQDPGLGLRLIYFSYDVKMKEKGDIPEGYSVSREKKERFSLILESASTNQTSMYLCASSYPQGNEKLFFGSGTQLSVL.

This rearrangement joins TRBV24-1 to TRBJ2-1, with D tentatively TRBD2 (6 bases). Trimming shortened V by 2 bases and J by 7 bases, and 11 bases separated the two germline ends. Germline values: CDR1 KGHDR, CDR2 SFDVKD. The CDR3 totals 14 residues. CDR3 amino acids: CATSDSGAANEQFF. For the CDR3, the DNA is TGTGCCACCAGTGATTCGGGAGCTGCGAATGAGCAGTTCTTC.

The J gene is TRBJ1-4, the V gene TRBV2; no clear D. Germline loops: CDR1 SNHLY, CDR2 FYNNEI. V lost 6 bases and J 7 bases, leaving 12 bases between the germline ends. CDR3 size: 13 residues. The DNA of the CDR3 is TGTGCCAGCAGGCCGGGCGAGGGTGAAAAACTGTTTTTT. Translating it yields CASRPGEGEKLFF.

The chain carries TRBV11-3 and TRBJ1-6; perhaps TRBD1 as D (5 bases). V was pared by 4 bases and J by 7 bases, with 14 bases between. Per germline, CDR1 SGHNT and CDR2 YENEEA. This CDR3 is 15 amino acids long. The DNA of the CDR3 is TGTGCCAGCAGCTCCCTCGGGGGAGGCAATTCACCCCTCCACTTT. Its protein is CASSSLGGGNSPLHF.

This clone was observed a single time. This CDR3 is CASSRLAGGRADTQYF. DNA for the CDR3: TGTGCCAGCAGCCGACTAGCGGGGGGGCGGGCAGATACGCAGTATTTT. The V call is TRBV9, the J call TRBJ2-3; 14 positions match TRBD2. V lost 4 bases and J lost 4; bases outside the gene matches: 5. CDR3 length equals 16 residues. Germline CDR1 and CDR2: SGDLS and YYNGEE.

V is TRBV11-2 and J is TRBJ2-3, with 8 bases matching TRBD2. Trimming removed 6 bases from V and 0 bases from J; junction bases left unmatched: 8. The CDR3 has 16 residues. Germline-derived CDR1 and CDR2 are SGHAT and FQNNGV. The DNA of the CDR3 is TGTGCCAGCAGTATACCAGCGGGGGCGAGCACAGATACGCAGTATTTT. Its protein product is CASSIPAGASTDTQYF.

The rearrangement joins TRBV19 to TRBJ1-3; no reliable D call. V lost 7 bases and J 0 bases, leaving 7 bases between the germline ends. The germline CDR1 and CDR2 sequences are LNHDA and SQIVND (reference sequence). The CDR3 totals 13 residues. The CDR3 coding sequence is TGTGCCAGTACGTTCGCCTCTGGAAACACCATATATTTT. It encodes CASTFASGNTIYF.

The chain couples TRBV7-9 to TRBJ2-7; 10 nucleotides align to TRBD2. There are 15 residues in the CDR3. V trimming: 5 bases; J trimming: 0 bases; junction bases outside the gene matches: 4. Germline CDR1 SEHNR, CDR2 FQNEAQ (reference sequence). The CDR3 DNA follows: TGTGCCAGCAGCCTTAGCGGGGGGATCTCCTACGAGCAGTACTTC. Protein: CASSLSGGISYEQYF.

The J gene is TRBJ1-2, the V gene TRBV10-3; tentatively, D is TRBD1 (6 bases). Per the germline V gene, CDR1 is ENHRY and CDR2 is SYGVKD. This CDR3 has 11 amino acids. With 0 bases removed from V and 14 bases from J, the gap between germline ends came to 10 bases. The CDR3 DNA follows: TGTGCCATCAGTGAGTCGAAGGGGACAACCTTC. Amino acid sequence: CAISESKGTTF.

The chain uses TRBV25-1 and TRBJ2-1; TRBD2 agrees at 13 bases. The trim removed 5 bases at V and 6 bases at J, leaving 4 bases unmatched. This CDR3 spans 15 amino acids. Germline CDR1 reads MGHDK; CDR2 reads SYGVNS. CDR3 in amino acids: CASSSRLAGGNEQFF. In DNA, the CDR3 is TGTGCCAGCAGTTCAAGACTAGCGGGGGGCAATGAGCAGTTCTTC.

The J gene is TRBJ2-3, the V gene TRBV6-5; 8 bases are a match to TRBD2. Germline lookup yields CDR1 MNHEY and CDR2 SVGAGI. The trim removed 7 bases at V and 2 bases at J, leaving 8 bases unmatched. The CDR3 has 15 residues. This CDR3 reads CASTPSGGDTDTQYF. In DNA, the CDR3 is TGTGCCAGCACACCCAGCGGGGGAGACACAGATACGCAGTATTTT.

The genes are TRBV5-1 and TRBJ1-4; weak D call: TRBD1 (5 bases). Germline V gene sequence: CDR1 SGHRS, CDR2 YFSETQ. Trimming pared 1 base from V and 3 bases from J, leaving 7 bases between. CDR3 size: 14 residues. The CDR3 here is CASSLTGPNEKLFF. The CDR3 DNA reads TGCGCCAGCAGCTTGACAGGCCCTAATGAAAAACTGTTTTTT.

V gene TRBV5-8 combines with J gene TRBJ1-2; D unresolved. Per germline, CDR1 SGHTS and CDR2 YDEGEE. The CDR3 has 15 residues. V lost 4 bases, J lost 0 bases, and 13 bases lay in between. The chain's CDR3 is CASSRSSPANYGYTF. The CDR3 nucleotides are TGTGCCAGCAGCCGCTCTTCCCCCGCTAACTATGGCTACACCTTC.

This chain uses TRBV7-6 with TRBJ1-5; tentative D call: TRBD1 (6 bases). The germline V and J ends were trimmed by 3 bases and 1 base, with 7 bases remaining between them. CDR1 and CDR2 from the germline V gene are SGHVS and FNYEAQ. The CDR3 runs 14 residues. The CDR3 bases are TGTGCCAGCAGCTTGCAGGGGAGCAATCAGCCCCAGCATTTT. Encoded protein: CASSLQGSNQPQHF.

This clone was observed once. The chain is built from TRBV30 and TRBJ2-7; 11 bases agree with TRBD2. Trimming took 0 bases from V and 6 from J; bases not matched to a gene: 4. The CDR3 runs 14 residues. Germline-derived CDR1 and CDR2 are GTSNPN and SVGIG (reference sequence). The CDR3 here is CAWSVSTSGVEQYF. The CDR3 DNA sequence: TGTGCCTGGAGTGTTTCGACTAGCGGGGTCGAGCAGTACTTC.

The rearrangement links TRBV6-5 to TRBJ2-1; D could derive from TRBD1 or TRBD2 (6 bases each). The ends were cut back, 7 bases at V and 7 bases at J, with 17 bases in the middle. Germline V CDR1 and CDR2: MNHEY, SVGAGI. This CDR3 has 14 residues. In DNA form, the CDR3 reads TGTGCCAGCAACACTAGGAGAGGGGGGAATGAGCAGTTCTTC. Residues: CASNTRRGGNEQFF.